Below are 16 T cell receptor beta chains sequenced from a single sample in a study of blood T cell repertoires in COVID-19. Profiling relied on immunoSEQ multiplex PCR, and the TCRdb table lists in-frame clones only, not all of them. This sample yields 350,000 to 500,000 clones, of which 70% to 90% are seen a single time; about 1.4% belongs to the top ten. The sequenced sample consisted of PBMCs or T cells enriched from blood (not recorded which). The receptors were gathered from a young woman who had been exposed to COVID-19.

The DNA for the CDR3 is TGTGCCAGCAGCGTAGATCCAGGGGGTTCCTCCTACGAGCAGTACTTC. It is translated as CASSVDPGGSSYEQYF. The chain is built from TRBV9 and TRBJ2-7; 7 bases are a match to TRBD1. Trimming took 0 bases from V and 0 from J; bases not matched to a gene: 6. The CDR3 has 16 residues. Germline V CDR1 and CDR2: SGDLS, YYNGEE.

Comments on this clone: Germline is not matched at one junction end, which may reflect a read error. This chain joins TRBV7-2 and TRBJ2-2; 11 nucleotides agree with TRBD2. CDR3 length: 16 amino acids. CDR1 and CDR2 (germline): SGHTA, FQGNSA. CDR3 in amino acids: CASSIAGGPIGGELFF. Here the CDR3 DNA reads TGTGCCAGCAGCATAGCGGGAGGGCCGATCGGCGGGGAGCTGTTTTTT.

The V call is TRBV9, the J call TRBJ2-7, with a tentative D call TRBD1 (6 bases). The CDR3 runs 16 residues. V shed 0 bases and J shed 0 bases, with 13 bases lying between them. In germline, CDR1 is SGDLS, CDR2 YYNGEE. Here the CDR3 DNA reads TGTGCCAGCAGCGTAGGTACAGGGAGTAGCTCCTACGAGCAGTACTTC. The encoded protein is CASSVGTGSSSYEQYF. Full variable domain (rest looked up from reference TRBV9 and TRBJ2-7): DSGVTQTPKHLITATGQRVTLRCSPRSGDLSVYWYQQSLDQGLQFLIQYYNGEERAKGNILERFSAQQFPDLHSELNLSSLELGDSALYFCASSVGTGSSSYEQYFGPGTRLTVT.

The J gene is TRBJ2-7, the V gene TRBV9; TRBD1 aligns across 9 bases. CDR1 and CDR2 (germline): SGDLS, YYNGEE. V lost 3 bases to trimming and J lost 4 bases; unmatched junction nucleotides: 8. The length of the CDR3 is 15 residues. The CDR3 protein is CASSAEQGARYEQYF. The CDR3 DNA is TGTGCCAGCAGCGCAGAACAGGGGGCGAGATACGAGCAGTACTTC.

The chain employs TRBV4-1 and TRBJ2-7; 11 nucleotides agree with TRBD2. Germline CDR1 reads MGHRA; CDR2 reads YSYEKL. This CDR3 region has 14 residues. V was pared by 5 bases and J by 7 bases, with 7 bases of the junction left unmatched. The CDR3 loop reads CASSVAGGPQEQYF. Here the CDR3 DNA reads TGCGCCAGCAGCGTAGCGGGAGGGCCGCAGGAGCAGTACTTC.

The sample holds a few counts of this clone. CDR3 in amino acids: CASRGTGGSEAFF. Here the CDR3 DNA reads TGTGCCAGCAGGGGGACAGGGGGTTCTGAAGCTTTCTTT. The chain recombines TRBV6-4 with TRBJ1-1; 11 bases are a match to TRBD1. V was clipped by 6 bases and J by 6 bases; unmatched bases: 3. CDR3 size: 13 residues. Germline values: CDR1 MRHNA, CDR2 SNTAGT.

CDR3 coding DNA: TGTGCCAGCAGTCCTCGGGGTGACAATCAGCCCCAGCATTTT. Protein sequence: CASSPRGDNQPQHF. The rearrangement joins TRBV6-5 to TRBJ1-5; unclear D gene. This CDR3 region has 14 residues. Germline CDR1 reads MNHEY; CDR2 reads SVGAGI. Deletions cut 5 bases from V and 3 bases from J, with 11 bases between.

This clone has a single count. The chain has TRBV5-1 and TRBJ2-7, with D perhaps TRBD1 (6 bases). The CDR3 contains 14 residues. Germline V gives CDR1 SGHRS, CDR2 YFSETQ. The V gene lost 0 bases and the J gene lost 10 bases, with 17 bases spanning the gap. The CDR3 nucleotides are TGCGCCAGCAGCTTGGATACAGGGAAGTCCATACAGTACTTC. It translates to CASSLDTGKSIQYF.

This clone was picked up one time. The V call is TRBV28, the J call TRBJ1-2; weak D call: TRBD1 (6 bases). The CDR3 consists of 17 residues. V gave up 6 bases and J gave up 1 base, with 21 bases separating them. Per germline, CDR1 MDHEN and CDR2 SYDVKM. This chain's CDR3 is CASSRVGGGLVNYGYTF. CDR3 sequence (DNA): TGTGCCAGCAGCCGGGTTGGGGGGGGCCTAGTTAACTATGGCTACACCTTC.

The chain links TRBV28 to TRBJ2-3; D unresolved. Germline CDR1 MDHEN, CDR2 SYDVKM. This CDR3 is built from 13 residues. V was trimmed by 6 bases and J by 6 bases, leaving 13 bases between them. In DNA, the CDR3 is TGTGCCAGCAGGTGGAGATCTCCGGATACGCAGTATTTT. Amino acid sequence: CASRWRSPDTQYF.

A word on this clone: The sample holds other DNA sequences that translate to the same CDR3. V is TRBV27 and J is TRBJ2-7; 7 nucleotides match TRBD2. CDR1 and CDR2 from the germline V gene are MNHEY and SMNVEV (reference sequence). The CDR3 sequence is 13 residues long. V was pared by 2 bases and J by 2 bases, with 0 bases of the junction left unmatched. CDR3: CASSLGLAYEQYF. The CDR3 nucleotides read TGTGCCAGCAGTTTAGGACTAGCCTACGAGCAGTACTTC.

The chain couples TRBV6-4 to TRBJ2-1, with 8 bases matching TRBD2. Trimming at V came to 6 bases and at J to 10 bases, leaving 8 bases not matched to a gene. CDR3 length: 13 residues. In germline, CDR1 is MRHNA, CDR2 SNTAGT. CDR3 amino acids: CASSPGLVHEQFF. CDR3 nucleotide sequence: TGTGCCAGCAGCCCGGGACTAGTCCACGAGCAGTTCTTC.

The V gene is TRBV28, the J gene TRBJ2-7; 7 nucleotides agree with TRBD2. This CDR3 has 14 residues. In germline, CDR1 is MDHEN, CDR2 SYDVKM. The J segment lost 6 bases and the V segment lost 2 bases, leaving 7 bases of the junction unmatched. The chain's CDR3 is CASSLGGSGGEQYF. CDR3 sequence (DNA): TGTGCCAGCAGTTTAGGTGGTTCGGGAGGCGAGCAGTACTTC.

This clone was seen a single time. This chain joins TRBV7-2 and TRBJ1-6; TRBD1 aligns across 8 bases. V lost 5 bases, J lost 8 bases, and 8 bases stayed unmatched. The germline V gene has CDR1 SGHTA and CDR2 FQGNSA. This CDR3 region has 15 residues. CDR3 DNA: TGTGCCAGCAGCCCTAACGGACAGGGTCATTCACCCCTCCACTTT. It yields the protein CASSPNGQGHSPLHF.

The chain carries TRBV7-9 and TRBJ2-4; TRBD2 might be the D (7 bases). Germline lookup yields CDR1 SEHNR and CDR2 FQNEAQ (reference sequence). Trimming stripped 7 bases from V and 1 base from J, with 17 bases between. The CDR3 extends over 16 amino acids. The CDR3 here is CASTPLGGAAKNIQYF. The CDR3 nucleotides read TGTGCCAGCACCCCCTTAGGGGGGGCGGCCAAAAACATTCAGTACTTC.

This chain links TRBV28 with TRBJ1-5, with 7 bases lining up with TRBD1. Germline V gene sequence: CDR1 MDHEN, CDR2 SYDVKM. The CDR3 is made up of 14 amino acids. With V trimmed by 5 bases and J by 6 bases, 7 bases remained unmatched. This CDR3 reads CASSHTGEVQPQHF. As DNA, the CDR3 is TGTGCCAGCAGTCATACAGGGGAGGTTCAGCCCCAGCATTTT.